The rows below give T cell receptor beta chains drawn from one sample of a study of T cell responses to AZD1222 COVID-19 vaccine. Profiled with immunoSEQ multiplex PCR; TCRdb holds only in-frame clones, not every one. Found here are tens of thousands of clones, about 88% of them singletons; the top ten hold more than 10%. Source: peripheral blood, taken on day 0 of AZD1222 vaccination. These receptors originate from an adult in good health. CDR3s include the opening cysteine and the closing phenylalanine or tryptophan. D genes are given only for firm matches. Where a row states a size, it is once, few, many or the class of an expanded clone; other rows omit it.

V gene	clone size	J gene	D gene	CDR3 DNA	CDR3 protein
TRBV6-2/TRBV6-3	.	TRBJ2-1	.	TGTGCCAGCAGTTACTCCGAATGGACTTACAATGAGCAGTTCTTC	CASSYSEWTYNEQFF
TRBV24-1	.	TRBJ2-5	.	TGTGCCACCAGTGTGGGACAACGGCCGGAGACCCAGTACTTC	CATSVGQRPETQYF
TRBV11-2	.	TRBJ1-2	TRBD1	TGTGCCAGCAGCGCCCCGGGGCGGGACAGGGGCGAAAACTATGGCTACACCTTC	CASSAPGRDRGENYGYTF
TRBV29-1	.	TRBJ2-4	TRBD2	TGCAGCGTTGAGGGCGGGGGGGCCTCAAACATTCAGTACTTC	CSVEGGGASNIQYF
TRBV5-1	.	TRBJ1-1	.	TGCGCCAGCAGCTTGTTCTTGTCGGAGAACACTGAAGCTTTCTTT	CASSLFLSENTEAFF
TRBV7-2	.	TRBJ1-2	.	TGTGCCAGCAGCTTACGGACGGTCCCTGATGGCTACACCTTC	CASSLRTVPDGYTF
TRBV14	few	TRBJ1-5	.	TGTGCCAGCAGCCAAGGTCCCAATCAGCCCCAGCATTTT	CASSQGPNQPQHF
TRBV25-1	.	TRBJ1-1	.	TGTGCCAGCAGTGACAGGGTCTTGGGGACTGAAGCTTTCTTT	CASSDRVLGTEAFF
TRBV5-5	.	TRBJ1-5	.	TGTGCCAGCAGCTTCTGGCAGAATCAGCCCCAGCATTTT	CASSFWQNQPQHF
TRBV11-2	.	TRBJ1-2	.	TGTGCCAGCAGCCCTGGGTGGGCAGGGGTCGGCTACACCTTC	CASSPGWAGVGYTF
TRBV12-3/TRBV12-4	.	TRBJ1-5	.	TGTGCCAGCAGCCTTGACGGTTTCCAGCCCCAGCATTTT	CASSLDGFQPQHF
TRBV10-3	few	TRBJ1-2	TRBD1	TGTGCCATCAGTGAGGGACAGGCCCCTAACTATGGCTACACCTTC	CAISEGQAPNYGYTF
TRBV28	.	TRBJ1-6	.	TGTGCCAGCAGTTTATTTGGCAGTTTCCGATCACCCCTCCACTTT	CASSLFGSFRSPLHF
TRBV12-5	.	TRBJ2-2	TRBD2	TGTGCTAGTGGAAACGGGGGGGCCGGGGAGCTGTTTTTT	CASGNGGAGELFF
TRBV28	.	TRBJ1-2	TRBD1	TGTGCCAGCAGTCCTGGACAGGGTGCTTCTGGAGGCTACACCTTC	CASSPGQGASGGYTF
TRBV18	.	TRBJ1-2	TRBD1	TGTGCCAGCTCACCCCAGACAGGGAATAGTGGCTACACCTTC	CASSPQTGNSGYTF
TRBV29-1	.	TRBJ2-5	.	TGCAGCGTTGAAGTGGCAGGGTGGCAAGAGACCCAGTACTTC	CSVEVAGWQETQYF
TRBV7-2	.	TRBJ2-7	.	TGTGCCAGCAGCCCCGGGGCCCCCCTAGTGAGCGAGCAGTACTTC	CASSPGAPLVSEQYF
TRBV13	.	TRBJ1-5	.	TGTGCCAGCAGCTTAGGGTCGAGCAATCAGCCCCAGCATTTT	CASSLGSSNQPQHF
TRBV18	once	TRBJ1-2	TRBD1	TGTGCCAGCTCACCTGGAGGGGGCGGAGATGGCTACACCTTC	CASSPGGGGDGYTF
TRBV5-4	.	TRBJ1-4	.	TGTGCCAGCAGCTTAGGAGGGACATTATCGGAAAAACTGTTTTTT	CASSLGGTLSEKLFF
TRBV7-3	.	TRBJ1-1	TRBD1	TGTGCCAGCAGCTTAACCCCACGGACAGGGGGAACTGAAGCTTTCTTT	CASSLTPRTGGTEAFF
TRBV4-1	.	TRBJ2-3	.	TGCGCCAGCAGCCAAGGCGGGACGGAAGATACGCAGTATTTT	CASSQGGTEDTQYF
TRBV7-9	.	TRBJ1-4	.	TGTGCCAGCAGCCCGCGGCAGGGTGAAAAACTGTTTTTT	CASSPRQGEKLFF
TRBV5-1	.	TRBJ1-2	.	TGCGGTTCCCGGGCGGAGGCGATCTATGGCTACACCTTC	CGSRAEAIYGYTF
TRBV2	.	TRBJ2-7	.	TGTGCCAGCAGGGTGACAGCCTACGAGCAGTACTTC	CASRVTAYEQYF
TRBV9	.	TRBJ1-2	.	TGTGCCAGCAGCGCAGGGACACGCTTAGACTATGGCTACACCTTC	CASSAGTRLDYGYTF
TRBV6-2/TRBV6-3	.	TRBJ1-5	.	TGTGCCAGCAGTTCCCTTGAGTGGGGAGGCAATCAGCCCCAGCATTTT	CASSSLEWGGNQPQHF
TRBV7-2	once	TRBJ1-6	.	TGTGCCAGCAGCTTAGTGTTTGGGGGGCTCGGATCACCCCTCCACTTT	CASSLVFGGLGSPLHF
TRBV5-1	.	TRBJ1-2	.	TGCGCCAGCAGCTTGGTACAGGGCGATGGCTACACCTTC	CASSLVQGDGYTF
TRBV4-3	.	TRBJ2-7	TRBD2	TGCGCCAGCAGCCAAGAACCTAGCGGAAACTACGAGCAGTACTTC	CASSQEPSGNYEQYF
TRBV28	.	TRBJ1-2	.	TGTGCCAGCAGTTTGGGGGGGGACATAACTAACTATGGCTACACCTTC	CASSLGGDITNYGYTF
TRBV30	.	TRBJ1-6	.	TGTGCCTGGATGTGGGGCTATGATAATTCACCCCTCCACTTT	CAWMWGYDNSPLHF
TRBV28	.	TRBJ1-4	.	TGTGCCAGCAGAAACCGTCCGGAGAGTAATGAAAAACTGTTTTTT	CASRNRPESNEKLFF
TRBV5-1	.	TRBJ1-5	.	TGCGCCAGCAGAAGGGACCTCCGGGGACAGCCCCAGCATTTT	CASRRDLRGQPQHF
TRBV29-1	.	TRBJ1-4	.	TGCAGCGTTGAAGATGCGTTCGGCGGAAAACTGTTTTTT	CSVEDAFGGKLFF
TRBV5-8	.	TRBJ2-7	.	TGTGCCAGCAGCCGAACGGGGGACAAAGACGAGCAGTACTTC	CASSRTGDKDEQYF
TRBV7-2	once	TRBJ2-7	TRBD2	TGTGCCAGCAGCTTAGAGGGCGGGAGCTCCTACGAGCAGTACTTC	CASSLEGGSSYEQYF
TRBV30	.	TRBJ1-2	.	TGTGCCTGGAGTGTACGGGGCAGGGGTGGCTACACCTTC	CAWSVRGRGGYTF